This T cell receptor beta chain was obtained from a study of T cells in Graves' hyperthyroidism and ophthalmopathy. General observations from the study: Blood also showed most of the thyroid clonotypes that were expanded above 0.001.

Germline CDR1 and CDR2: DFQATT and SNEGSKA (reference sequence). V gave up 0 bases and J gave up 3 bases, with 12 bases separating them. This CDR3 is 14 amino acids long. At least ten counts were recorded for this clonotype. No antigen is known for it. TCR beta CDR3 regions were amplified from RNA. In the first-round RT-PCR of the TCR CDR3, the HTBI primer set was used. TCRdb passed the multiplex PCR reads through MiXCR, listing each CDR3 protein once. The repertoire holds about 400,000 distinct CDR3 sequences, roughly 15% seen once, with under 25% in the top ten. The specimen was blood. This chain joins TRBV20-1 and TRBJ2-7; a weak D match, TRBD1 (6 bases). The source of this sequence is a woman aged 60-70 years with Graves' ophthalmopathy. The CDR3 nucleotides are TGCAGTGCTAGAGACACAGGGTCCCGCTACGAGCAGTACTTC. Encoded protein: CSARDTGSRYEQYF.